This TCR beta chain is drawn from a study of shared clonotypes between healthy human individuals. CD45RO-negative, CCR7-positively selected cells formed the naive CD8 fraction, excluding terminally differentiated effector memory CD45RA+ cells. The assay was immunoSEQ multiplex PCR, and TCRdb's table has in-frame clones only and misses some. Of hundreds of thousands of clones in the sample, more than 85% were seen once. The specimen was naive CD8+ T cells sorted from blood. This TCR came from a man aged 30-40 years in good health.

The CDR3, as DNA: TGTGCCAGCAGTTACCTCGGAACCCTTGAAGCTTTCTTT. Amino acid sequence: CASSYLGTLEAFF. V is TRBV6-5 and J is TRBJ1-1, with D hard to call. Germline V lookup: CDR1 MNHEY, CDR2 SVGAGI. This CDR3 region has 13 residues. V was trimmed by 2 bases and J by 7 bases, leaving 11 bases between them.